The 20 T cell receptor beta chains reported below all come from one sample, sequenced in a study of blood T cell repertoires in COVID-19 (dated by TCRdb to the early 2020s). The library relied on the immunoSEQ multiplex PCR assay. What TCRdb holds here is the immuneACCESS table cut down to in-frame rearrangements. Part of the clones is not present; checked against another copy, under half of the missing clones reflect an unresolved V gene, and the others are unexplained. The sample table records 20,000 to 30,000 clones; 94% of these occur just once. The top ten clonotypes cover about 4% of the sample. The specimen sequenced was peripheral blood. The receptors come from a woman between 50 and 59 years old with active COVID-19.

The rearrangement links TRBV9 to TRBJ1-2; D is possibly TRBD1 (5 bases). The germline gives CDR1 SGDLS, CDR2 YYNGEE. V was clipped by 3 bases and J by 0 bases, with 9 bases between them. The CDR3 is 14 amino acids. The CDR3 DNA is TGTGCCAGCAGCGGGACGACAGCTAACTATGGCTACACCTTC. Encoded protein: CASSGTTANYGYTF.

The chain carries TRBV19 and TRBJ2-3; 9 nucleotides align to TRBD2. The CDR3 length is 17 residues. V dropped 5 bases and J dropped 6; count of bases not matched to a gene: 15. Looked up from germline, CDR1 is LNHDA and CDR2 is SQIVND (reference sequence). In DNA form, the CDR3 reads TGTGCCAGTAGTCCCCGTCCCGGGACTAGCATTGCCGATACGCAGTATTTT. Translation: CASSPRPGTSIADTQYF.

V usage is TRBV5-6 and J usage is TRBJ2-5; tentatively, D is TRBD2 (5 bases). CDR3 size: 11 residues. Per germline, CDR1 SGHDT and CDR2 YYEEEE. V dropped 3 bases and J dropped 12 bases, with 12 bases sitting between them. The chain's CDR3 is CASSSEGSEYF. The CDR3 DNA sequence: TGTGCCAGCAGCTCCGAGGGATCGGAGTACTTC.

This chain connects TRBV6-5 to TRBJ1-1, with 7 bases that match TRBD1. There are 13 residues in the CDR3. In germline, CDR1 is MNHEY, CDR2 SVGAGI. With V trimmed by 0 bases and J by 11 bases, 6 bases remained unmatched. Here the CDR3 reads CASSYSGDRVAFF. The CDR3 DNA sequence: TGTGCCAGCAGTTACTCGGGAGACAGGGTTGCTTTCTTT.

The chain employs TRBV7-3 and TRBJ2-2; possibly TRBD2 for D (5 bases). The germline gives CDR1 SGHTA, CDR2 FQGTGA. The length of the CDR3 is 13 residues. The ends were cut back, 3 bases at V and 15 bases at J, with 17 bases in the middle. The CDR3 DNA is TGTGCCAGCAGCTTGGGTAAAGGATACGGGATGTTTTTT. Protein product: CASSLGKGYGMFF.

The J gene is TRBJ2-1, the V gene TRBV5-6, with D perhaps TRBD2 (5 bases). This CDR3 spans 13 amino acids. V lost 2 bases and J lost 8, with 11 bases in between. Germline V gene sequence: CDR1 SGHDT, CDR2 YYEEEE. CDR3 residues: CASSFPGIDEQFF. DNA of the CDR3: TGTGCCAGCAGCTTTCCCGGGATCGATGAGCAGTTCTTC.

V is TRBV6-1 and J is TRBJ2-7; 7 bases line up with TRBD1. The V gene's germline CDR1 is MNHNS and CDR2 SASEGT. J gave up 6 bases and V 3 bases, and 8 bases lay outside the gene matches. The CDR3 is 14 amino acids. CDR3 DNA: TGTGCCAGCAGTGAGGACAGGTACTGGAGCGAGCAGTACTTC. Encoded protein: CASSEDRYWSEQYF.

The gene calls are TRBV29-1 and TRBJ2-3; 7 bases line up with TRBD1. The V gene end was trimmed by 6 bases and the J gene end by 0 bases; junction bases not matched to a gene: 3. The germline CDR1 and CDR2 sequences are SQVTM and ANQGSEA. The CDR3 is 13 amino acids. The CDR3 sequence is CSVGDSSTDTQYF. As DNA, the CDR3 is TGCAGCGTAGGGGACAGTAGCACAGATACGCAGTATTTT.

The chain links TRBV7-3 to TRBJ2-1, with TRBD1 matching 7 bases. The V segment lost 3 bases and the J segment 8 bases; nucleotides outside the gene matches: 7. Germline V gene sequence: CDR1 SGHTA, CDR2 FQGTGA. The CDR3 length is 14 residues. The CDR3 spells CASSLQGVIDEQFF. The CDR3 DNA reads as TGTGCCAGCAGCTTGCAGGGGGTCATCGATGAGCAGTTCTTC.

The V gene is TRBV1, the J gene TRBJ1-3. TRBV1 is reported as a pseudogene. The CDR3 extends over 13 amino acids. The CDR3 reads CTSREGPGNTIYF. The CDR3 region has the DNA TGCACCTCTCGGGAAGGACCTGGAAACACCATATATTTT.

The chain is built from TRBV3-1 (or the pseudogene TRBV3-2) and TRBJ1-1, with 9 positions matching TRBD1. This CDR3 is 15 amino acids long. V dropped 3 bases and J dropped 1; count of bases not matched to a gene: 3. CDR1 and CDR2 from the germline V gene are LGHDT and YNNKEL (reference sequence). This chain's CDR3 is CASSHRTGANTEAFF. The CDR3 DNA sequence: TGTGCCAGCAGCCATAGGACAGGGGCGAACACTGAAGCTTTCTTT.

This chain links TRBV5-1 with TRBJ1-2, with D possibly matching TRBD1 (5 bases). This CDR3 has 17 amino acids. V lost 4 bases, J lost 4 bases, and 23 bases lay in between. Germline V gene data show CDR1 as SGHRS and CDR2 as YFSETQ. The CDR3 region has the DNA TGCGCCAGCAGCCTTCAGCCCCCGGAGACAGTAGGCTATGGCTACACCTTC. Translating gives CASSLQPPETVGYGYTF. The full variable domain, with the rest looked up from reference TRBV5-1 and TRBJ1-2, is KAGVTQTPRYLIKTRGQQVTLSCSPISGHRSVSWYQQTPGQGLQFLFEYFSETQRNKGNFPGRFSGRQFSNSRSEMNVSTLELGDSALYLCASSLQPPETVGYGYTFGSGTRLTVV.

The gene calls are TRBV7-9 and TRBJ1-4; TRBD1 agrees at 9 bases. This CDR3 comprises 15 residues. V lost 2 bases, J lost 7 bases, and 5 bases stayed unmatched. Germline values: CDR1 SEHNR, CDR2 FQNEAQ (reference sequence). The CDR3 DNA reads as TGTGCCAGCAGCTTATGGGACAGGGTTGGTGAAAAACTGTTTTTT. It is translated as CASSLWDRVGEKLFF.

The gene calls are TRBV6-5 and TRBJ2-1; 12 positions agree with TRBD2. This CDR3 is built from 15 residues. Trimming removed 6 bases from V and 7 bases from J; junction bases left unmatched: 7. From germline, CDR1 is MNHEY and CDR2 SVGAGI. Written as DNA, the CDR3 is TGTGCCAGCAGATCTAGCGGGGGGGCCCGAAATGAGCAGTTCTTC. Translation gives CASRSSGGARNEQFF.

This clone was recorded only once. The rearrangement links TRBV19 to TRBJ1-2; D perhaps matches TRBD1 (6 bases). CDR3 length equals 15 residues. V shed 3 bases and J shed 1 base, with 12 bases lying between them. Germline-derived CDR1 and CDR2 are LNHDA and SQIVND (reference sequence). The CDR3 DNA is TGTGCCAGTAGTATGTCAGGGGCGGATAACTATGGCTACACCTTC. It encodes CASSMSGADNYGYTF.

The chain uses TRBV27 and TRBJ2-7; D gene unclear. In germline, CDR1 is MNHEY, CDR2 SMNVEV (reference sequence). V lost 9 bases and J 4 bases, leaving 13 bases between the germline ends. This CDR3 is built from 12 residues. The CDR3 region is CASSLLSYEQYV. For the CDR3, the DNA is TGTGCCAGTAGCCTATTAAGTTACGAGCAGTACGTC.

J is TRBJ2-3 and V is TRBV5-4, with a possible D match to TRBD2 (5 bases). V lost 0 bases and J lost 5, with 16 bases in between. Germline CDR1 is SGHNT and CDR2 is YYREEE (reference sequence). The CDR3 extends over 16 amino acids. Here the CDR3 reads CASSLVDDLRGDTQYF. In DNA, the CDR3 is TGTGCCAGCAGCTTGGTTGACGACCTACGGGGAGATACGCAGTATTTT.

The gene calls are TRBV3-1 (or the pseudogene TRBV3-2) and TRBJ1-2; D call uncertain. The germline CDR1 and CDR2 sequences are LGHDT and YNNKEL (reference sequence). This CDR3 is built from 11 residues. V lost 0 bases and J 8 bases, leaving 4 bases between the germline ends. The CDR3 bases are TGTGCCAGCAGCCAAGAGAGAGGCTACACCTTC. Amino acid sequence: CASSQERGYTF.

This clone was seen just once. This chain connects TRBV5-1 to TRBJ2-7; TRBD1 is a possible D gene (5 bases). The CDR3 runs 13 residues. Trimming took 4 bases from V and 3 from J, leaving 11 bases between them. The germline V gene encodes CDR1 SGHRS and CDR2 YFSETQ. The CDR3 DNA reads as TGCGCCAGCAGCACCAGGGTTGGCTACGAGCAGTACTTC. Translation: CASSTRVGYEQYF.

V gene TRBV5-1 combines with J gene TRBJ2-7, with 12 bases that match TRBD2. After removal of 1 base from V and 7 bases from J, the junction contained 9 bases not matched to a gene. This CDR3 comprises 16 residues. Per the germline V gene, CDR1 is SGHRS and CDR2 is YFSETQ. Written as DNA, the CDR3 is TGCGCCAGCAGCTTGTCGCTAGCGGGAGGGCCGAGGGAGCAGTACTTC. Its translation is CASSLSLAGGPREQYF.